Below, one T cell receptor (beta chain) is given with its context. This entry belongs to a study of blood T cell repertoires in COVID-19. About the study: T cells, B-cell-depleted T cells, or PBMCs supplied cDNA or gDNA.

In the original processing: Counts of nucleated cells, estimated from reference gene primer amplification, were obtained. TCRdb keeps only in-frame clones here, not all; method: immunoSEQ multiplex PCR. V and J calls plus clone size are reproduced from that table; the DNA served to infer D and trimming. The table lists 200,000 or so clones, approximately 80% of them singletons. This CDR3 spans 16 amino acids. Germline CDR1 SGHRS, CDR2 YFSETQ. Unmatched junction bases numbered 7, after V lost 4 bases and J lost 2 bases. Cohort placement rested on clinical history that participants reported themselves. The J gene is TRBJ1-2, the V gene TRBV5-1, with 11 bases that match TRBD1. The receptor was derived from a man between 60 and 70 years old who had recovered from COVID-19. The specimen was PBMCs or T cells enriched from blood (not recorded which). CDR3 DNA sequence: TGCGCCAGCAGCCCGGCGGGGACAGGGGGAAACTATGGCTACACCTTC. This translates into CASSPAGTGGNYGYTF.